The rows below give T cell receptor beta chains drawn from one sample of a study of CD8 T cells in ankylosing spondylitis. TCRdb used MiXCR to reprocess the 5' RACE reads, holding one entry per CDR3 protein. The sample shows about 36,000 distinct CDR3 sequences, about an eighth of them seen only once. Source material: synovial fluid, either unsorted or a sorted T cell fraction (not recorded which). The receptors stem from a male donor with ankylosing spondylitis. The CDR3 runs from the conserved cysteine through the conserved F or W. Each record gives: D gene, V gene, J gene, CDR3 protein. A D gene is named only where the DNA matches it firmly.

>-|TRBV29-1|TRBJ2-7
CSGVKGGLSYEQYF
>-|TRBV7-2|TRBJ1-4
CASSLFDSGNEKLFF
>-|TRBV4-2|TRBJ2-1
CASSQDLRAVDEQFF
>-|TRBV12-3/TRBV12-4|TRBJ1-2
CASSFRNQHSNYTF
>TRBD2|TRBV19|TRBJ2-1
CASSMIGGALYEQFF
>-|TRBV20-1|TRBJ2-5
CSAPKGLQETQYF
>TRBD2|TRBV11-2|TRBJ2-1
CASSHTSGRASFYNEQFF
>TRBD2|TRBV2|TRBJ2-5
CASRPTSGLETQYF
>TRBD1|TRBV9|TRBJ2-3
CASSAHGTGPPDTQYF
>-|TRBV29-1|TRBJ2-3
CSVSTWKGTDTQYF
>-|TRBV10-2|TRBJ2-7
CASSVGGAEQYF
>-|TRBV12-3/TRBV12-4|TRBJ1-2
CASSLAAYGYTF
>-|TRBV2|TRBJ2-7
CAILLGPPTHEQYF
>-|TRBV10-2|TRBJ2-1
CASTGTLEDNNEQFF
>-|TRBV10-3|TRBJ1-2
CAITGQLANYGYTF
>-|TRBV13|TRBJ2-7
CASFGPPNEQYF
>TRBD1|TRBV5-1|TRBJ2-1
CASSSSTGGYGEQFF
>-|TRBV6-2/TRBV6-3|TRBJ2-7
CASSYHDRTIYEQYF
>-|TRBV7-6|TRBJ2-3
CASSLTPRANTDTQYF
>TRBD1|TRBV7-9|TRBJ2-7
CASSQGQISSYEQYF
>TRBD2|TRBV12-3/TRBV12-4|TRBJ2-7
CASSLVLLAGGRYEQYF
>TRBD2|TRBV7-2|TRBJ2-7
CASSLTTSGSYEQYF